This T cell receptor (beta chain) came from a study of CD4 T cells in relation to SARS-CoV-2 and coronaviruses. Study details: TCR beta CDR3s were sequenced after 10-day antigen culture of PBMCs. Shared crossreactive spike epitopes were mapped to their HLA restriction.

Points on this clone: Its antigen is not known.

The repertoire was sequenced with immunoSEQ multiplex PCR; TCRdb's copy has only in-frame clones and lacks some. Among tens of thousands of clones listed, around 72% were seen once. Germline V lookup: CDR1 SEHNR, CDR2 FQNEAQ (reference sequence). The CDR3 runs 18 residues. The ends lost 5 bases at V and 1 base at J; junction bases unmatched: 9. Study results and limitations: The cross-reactivity analysis covered only spike protein, not other viral proteins.

Unexposed donor CD4+ T cells date from about 2011-2018, before the COVID-19 pandemic. The cells were cultured for under 13 days before CD4+ T cells were isolated. As cell numbers allowed, unexposed-donor CD4+ T cells faced SARS-CoV-2 S/N and four cold-coronavirus spikes. This sequence originates from a human donor in good health. This chain uses TRBV7-9 with TRBJ2-2; 11 nucleotides agree with TRBD2. Input material: CD4+ T cells from PBMCs, cultured in vitro. The CDR3, as DNA: TGTGCCAGCAGCGCCGGACTAGCGGGCGTCATGAACACCGGGGAGCTGTTTTTT. This sequence encodes CASSAGLAGVMNTGELFF.